The TCR beta chain under discussion was sequenced for a study of blood T cell repertoires in COVID-19. In the study overall: COVID-19 samples, acute and convalescent, were from the United States, Italy and Spain. PBMCs, B-cell-depleted T cells, or T cells provided the cDNA or gDNA that made up the material.

In the study's own analysis: Amplified reference gene primers provided the basis for estimating nucleated cell counts. The protocol was immunoSEQ multiplex PCR, while the TCRdb copy is restricted to in-frame clones and leaves out a portion. The D gene and trimming were derived from the DNA, and the V and J assignments and clone size from that table. The table includes around 150,000 clones, 65% to 90% detected once. The V and J ends lost 8 bases and 7 bases respectively, with 18 bases between them. Germline CDR1 and CDR2: MNHNY and SVGAGI (reference sequence). The CDR3 contains 15 residues. This chain links TRBV6-6 with TRBJ1-6; D is perhaps TRBD1 (5 bases). This TCR was sampled from a man in his 60s with acute or convalescent COVID-19. The sample taken for sequencing was peripheral blood. The CDR3 spells CASETGGLGNSPLHF. In DNA, the CDR3 is TGTGCCAGCGAGACGGGGGGATTAGGGAATTCACCCCTCCACTTT.